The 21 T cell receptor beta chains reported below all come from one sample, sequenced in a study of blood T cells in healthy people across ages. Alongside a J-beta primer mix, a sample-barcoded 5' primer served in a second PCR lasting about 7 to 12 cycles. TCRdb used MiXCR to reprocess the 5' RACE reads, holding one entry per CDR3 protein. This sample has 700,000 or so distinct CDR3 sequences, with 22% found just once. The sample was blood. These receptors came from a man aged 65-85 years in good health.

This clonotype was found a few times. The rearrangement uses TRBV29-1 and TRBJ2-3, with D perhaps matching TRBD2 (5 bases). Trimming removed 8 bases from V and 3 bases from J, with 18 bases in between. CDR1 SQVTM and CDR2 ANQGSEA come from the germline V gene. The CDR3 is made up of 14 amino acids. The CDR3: CSFRTRVGTDTQYF. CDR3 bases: TGCAGCTTTAGAACTAGGGTCGGGACAGATACGCAGTATTTT.

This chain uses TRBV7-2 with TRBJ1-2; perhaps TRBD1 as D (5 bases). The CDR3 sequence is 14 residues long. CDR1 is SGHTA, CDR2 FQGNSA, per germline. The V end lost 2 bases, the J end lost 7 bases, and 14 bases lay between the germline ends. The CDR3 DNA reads TGTGCCAGCAGCTTACAGGGTGGGATCAGTGGCTACACCTTC. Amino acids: CASSLQGGISGYTF.

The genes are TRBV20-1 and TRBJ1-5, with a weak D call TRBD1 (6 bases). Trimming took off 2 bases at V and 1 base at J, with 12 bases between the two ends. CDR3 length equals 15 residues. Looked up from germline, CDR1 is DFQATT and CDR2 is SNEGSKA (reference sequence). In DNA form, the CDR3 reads TGCAGTGCTAGATCCCTAGGGGGGAGCAATCAGCCCCAGCATTTT. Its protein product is CSARSLGGSNQPQHF.

CDR3 sequence: CASSQNRGVYEKLFF. In nucleotides, the CDR3 is TGTGCCAGCAGCCAAAACAGGGGAGTATATGAAAAACTGTTTTTT. V gene TRBV7-6 combines with J gene TRBJ1-4, with 7 bases identical to TRBD1. This CDR3 has 15 amino acids. CDR1 and CDR2 (germline): SGHVS, FNYEAQ. J lost 6 bases, V lost 5 bases, and 9 bases had no gene match.

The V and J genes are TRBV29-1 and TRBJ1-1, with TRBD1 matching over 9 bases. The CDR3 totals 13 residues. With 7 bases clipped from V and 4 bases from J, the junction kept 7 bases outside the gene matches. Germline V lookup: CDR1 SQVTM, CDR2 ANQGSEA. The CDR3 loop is CSAGQGVSTEAFF. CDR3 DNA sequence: TGCAGCGCGGGACAGGGTGTGAGCACTGAAGCTTTCTTT.

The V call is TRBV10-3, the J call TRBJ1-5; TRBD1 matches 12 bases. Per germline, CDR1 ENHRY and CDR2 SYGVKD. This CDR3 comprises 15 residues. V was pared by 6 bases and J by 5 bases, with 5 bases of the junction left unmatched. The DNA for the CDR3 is TGTGCCATCAGGTCTGGGACAGGGGGCTATCAGCCCCAGCATTTT. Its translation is CAIRSGTGGYQPQHF.

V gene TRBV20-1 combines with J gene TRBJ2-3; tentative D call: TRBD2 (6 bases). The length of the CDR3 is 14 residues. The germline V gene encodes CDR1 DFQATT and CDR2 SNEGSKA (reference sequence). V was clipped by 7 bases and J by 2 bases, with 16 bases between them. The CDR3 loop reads CSVSEAGLTDTQYF. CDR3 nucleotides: TGCAGTGTCTCGGAGGCGGGGCTCACAGATACGCAGTATTTT.

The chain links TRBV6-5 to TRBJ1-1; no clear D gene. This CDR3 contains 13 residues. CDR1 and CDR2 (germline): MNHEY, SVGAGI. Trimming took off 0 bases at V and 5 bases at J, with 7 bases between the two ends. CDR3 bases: TGTGCCAGCAGTTACTCGGCGGTGACTGAAGCTTTCTTT. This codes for CASSYSAVTEAFF.

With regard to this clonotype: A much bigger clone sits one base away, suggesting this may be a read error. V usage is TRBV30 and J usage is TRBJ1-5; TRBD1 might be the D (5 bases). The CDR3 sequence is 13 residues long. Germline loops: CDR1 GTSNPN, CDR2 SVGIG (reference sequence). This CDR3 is CAWSRDLNHPQHF. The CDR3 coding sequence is TGTGCCTGGAGTAGGGACCTGAATCACCCCCAGCATTTT.

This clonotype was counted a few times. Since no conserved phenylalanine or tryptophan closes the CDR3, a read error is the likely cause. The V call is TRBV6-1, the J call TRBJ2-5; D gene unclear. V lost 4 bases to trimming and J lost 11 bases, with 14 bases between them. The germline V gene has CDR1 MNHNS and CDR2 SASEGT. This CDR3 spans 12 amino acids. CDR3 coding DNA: TGTGCCAGCAGTGTTTCAGCTCGAGAGCAGTACGTC. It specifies CASSVSAREQYV.

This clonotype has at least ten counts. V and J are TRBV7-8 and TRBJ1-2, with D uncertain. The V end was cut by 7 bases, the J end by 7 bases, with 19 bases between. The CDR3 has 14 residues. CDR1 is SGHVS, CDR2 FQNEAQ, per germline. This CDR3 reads CASTPTIGILGYTF. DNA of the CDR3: TGTGCCAGCACGCCAACCATAGGGATCCTTGGCTACACCTTC.

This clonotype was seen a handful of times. CDR3 DNA: TGTGCCAGCAGCTTAAAAGCAGTCCTGGGGAATTCACCCCTCCACTTT. Translating it yields CASSLKAVLGNSPLHF. The chain uses TRBV7-3 and TRBJ1-6; D is undetermined. V lost 1 base and J lost 7, with 14 bases in between. Looked up from germline, CDR1 is SGHTA and CDR2 is FQGTGA. The CDR3 is made up of 16 amino acids. Variable domain in full (rest from reference TRBV7-3 and TRBJ1-6): GAGVSQTPSNKVTEKGKYVELRCDPISGHTALYWYRQSLGQGPEFLIYFQGTGAADDSGLPNDRFFAVRPEGSVSTLKIQRTERGDSAVYLCASSLKAVLGNSPLHFGNGTRLTVT.

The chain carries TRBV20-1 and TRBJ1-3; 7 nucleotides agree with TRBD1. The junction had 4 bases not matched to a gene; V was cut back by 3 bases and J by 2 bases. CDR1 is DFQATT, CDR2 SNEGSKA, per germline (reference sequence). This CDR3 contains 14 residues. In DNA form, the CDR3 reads TGCAGTGCTAGGGGTAGGGGGCCTGGAAACACCATATATTTT. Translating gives CSARGRGPGNTIYF.

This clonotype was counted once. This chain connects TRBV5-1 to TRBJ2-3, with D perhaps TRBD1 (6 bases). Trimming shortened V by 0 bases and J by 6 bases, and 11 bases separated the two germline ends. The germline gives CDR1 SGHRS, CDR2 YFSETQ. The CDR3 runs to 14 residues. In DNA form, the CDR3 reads TGCGCCAGCAGCTTGGGACAGGCCCAGGATACGCAGTATTTT. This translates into CASSLGQAQDTQYF.

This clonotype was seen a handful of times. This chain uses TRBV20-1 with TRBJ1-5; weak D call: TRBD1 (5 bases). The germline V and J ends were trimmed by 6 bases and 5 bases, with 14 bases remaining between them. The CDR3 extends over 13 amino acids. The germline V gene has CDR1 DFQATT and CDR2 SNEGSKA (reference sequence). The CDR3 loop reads CSASGGRDQPQHF. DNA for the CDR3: TGCAGTGCCTCGGGGGGTCGGGATCAGCCCCAGCATTTT.

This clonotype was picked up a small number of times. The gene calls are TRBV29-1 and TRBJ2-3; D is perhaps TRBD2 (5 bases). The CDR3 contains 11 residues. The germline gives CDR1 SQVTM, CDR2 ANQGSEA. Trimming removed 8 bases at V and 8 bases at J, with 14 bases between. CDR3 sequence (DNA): TGCAGCTCAGAGGGAGTAGGTACGCAGTATTTT. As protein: CSSEGVGTQYF.

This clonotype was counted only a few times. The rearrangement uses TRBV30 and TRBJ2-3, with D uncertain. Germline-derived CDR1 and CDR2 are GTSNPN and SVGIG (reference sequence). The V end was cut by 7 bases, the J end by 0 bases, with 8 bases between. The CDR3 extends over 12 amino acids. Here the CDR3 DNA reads TGTGCCTATACCTATAGCACAGATACGCAGTATTTT. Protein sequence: CAYTYSTDTQYF.

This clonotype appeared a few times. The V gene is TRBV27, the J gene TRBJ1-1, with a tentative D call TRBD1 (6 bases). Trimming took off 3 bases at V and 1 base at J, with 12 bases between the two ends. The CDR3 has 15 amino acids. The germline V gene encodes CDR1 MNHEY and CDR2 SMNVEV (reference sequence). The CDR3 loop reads CASSFYRVGNTEAFF. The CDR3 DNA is TGTGCCAGCAGTTTTTACAGGGTTGGGAACACTGAAGCTTTCTTT.

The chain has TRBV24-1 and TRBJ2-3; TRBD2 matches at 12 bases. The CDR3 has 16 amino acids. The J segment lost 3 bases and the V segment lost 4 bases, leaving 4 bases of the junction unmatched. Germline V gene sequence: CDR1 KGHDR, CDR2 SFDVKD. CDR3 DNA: TGTGCCACCAGTGAGACTAGCGGGAGATCGACAGATACGCAGTATTTT. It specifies CATSETSGRSTDTQYF.

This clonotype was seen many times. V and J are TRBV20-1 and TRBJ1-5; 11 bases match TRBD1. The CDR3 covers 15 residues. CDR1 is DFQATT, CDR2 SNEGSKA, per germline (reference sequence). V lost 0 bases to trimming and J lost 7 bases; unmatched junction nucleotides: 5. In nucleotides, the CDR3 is TGCAGTGCTAGAGATGGACAGGGGGCTTGGCAGCCCCAGCATTTT. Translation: CSARDGQGAWQPQHF.

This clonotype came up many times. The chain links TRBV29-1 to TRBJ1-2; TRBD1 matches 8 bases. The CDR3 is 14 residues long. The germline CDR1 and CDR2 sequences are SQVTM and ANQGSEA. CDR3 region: CRAGGGQENYGYTF. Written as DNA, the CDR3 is TGCAGGGCTGGAGGGGGACAGGAGAACTATGGCTACACCTTC.